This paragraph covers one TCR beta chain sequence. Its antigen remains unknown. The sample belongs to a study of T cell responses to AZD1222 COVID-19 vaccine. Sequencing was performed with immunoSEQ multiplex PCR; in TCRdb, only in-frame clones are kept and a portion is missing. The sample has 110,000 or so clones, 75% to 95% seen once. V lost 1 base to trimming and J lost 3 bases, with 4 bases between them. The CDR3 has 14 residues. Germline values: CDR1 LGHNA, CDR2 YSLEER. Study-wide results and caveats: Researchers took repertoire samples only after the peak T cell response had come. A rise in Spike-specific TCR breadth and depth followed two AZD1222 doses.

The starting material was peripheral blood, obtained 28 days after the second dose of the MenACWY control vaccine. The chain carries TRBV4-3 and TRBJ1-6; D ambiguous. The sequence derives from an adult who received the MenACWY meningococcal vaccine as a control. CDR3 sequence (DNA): TGCGCCAGCAGCCAAGCCGGCTATAATTCACCCCTCCACTTT. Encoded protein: CASSQAGYNSPLHF.